The 2 T cell receptor beta chains below were found in one sample sequenced in a study of cytotoxic CD8 clonotypes in ibrutinib-treated CLL. Only in-frame clones appear in the TCRdb table, and some are missing; sequencing was by immunoSEQ multiplex PCR. The sample includes some 130,000 clones, approximately 85% of them seen just once. The specimen comprised PBMCs, sampled after 24 months of ibrutinib treatment. These receptors were obtained from a human donor with chronic lymphocytic leukemia.

The chain is built from TRBV28 and TRBJ1-2; 7 positions agree with TRBD1. V trimming: 6 bases; J trimming: 7 bases; junction bases outside the gene matches: 11. Looked up from germline, CDR1 is MDHEN and CDR2 is SYDVKM. The CDR3 is made up of 14 amino acids. The CDR3 nucleotides read TGTGCCAGCAGCCCCGCAGGGGGGGGAGGTGGCTACACCTTC. Amino acid sequence: CASSPAGGGGGYTF.

This clone has more than one count but fewer than ten. The chain joins TRBV2 to TRBJ1-6, with TRBD1 matching 7 bases. Germline CDR1 is SNHLY and CDR2 is FYNNEI. The ends lost 5 bases at V and 5 bases at J; junction bases unmatched: 6. The CDR3 covers 15 residues. DNA for the CDR3: TGTGCCAGCAGTCCGACAGGGCGGGATAATTCACCCCTCCACTTT. Encoded protein: CASSPTGRDNSPLHF.